This TCR beta chain derives from a study of lymphopenia after photon versus proton radiotherapy. The study, taken as a whole, reports: Proton therapy kept repertoires fairly stable, unlike photons, which gained effector/memory cells.

A word on this clone: What it recognizes is unknown.

Sequencing used immunoSEQ multiplex PCR; TCRdb keeps in-frame clones, though not all of them. The repertoire holds 50,000 or so clones, with 92% as singletons. The germline CDR1 and CDR2 sequences are KGHSH and LQKENI. There are 16 residues in the CDR3. J lost 5 bases, V lost 6 bases, and 10 bases had no gene match. Material: peripheral blood, obtained from a patient treated with photon-based radiotherapy. The genes are TRBV18 and TRBJ2-4, with 10 positions matching TRBD1. The receptor was derived from a woman between 40 and 50 years old with cholangiocarcinoma. CDR3 sequence reads: CASSNYHGQGENIQYF. Here the CDR3 DNA reads TGTGCCAGCTCCAACTATCACGGACAGGGGGAAAACATTCAGTACTTC.